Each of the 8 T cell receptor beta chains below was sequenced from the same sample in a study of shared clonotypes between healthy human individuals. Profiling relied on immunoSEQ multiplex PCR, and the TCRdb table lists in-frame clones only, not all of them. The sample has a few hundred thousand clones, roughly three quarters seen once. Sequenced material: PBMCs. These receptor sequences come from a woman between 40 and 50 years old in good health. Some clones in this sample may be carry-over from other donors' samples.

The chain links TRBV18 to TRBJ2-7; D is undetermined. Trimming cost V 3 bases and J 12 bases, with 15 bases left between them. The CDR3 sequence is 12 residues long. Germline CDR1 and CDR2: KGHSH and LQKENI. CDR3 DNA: TGTGCCAGCTCACCTCAAGTGGGTGGGCCGTACTTC. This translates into CASSPQVGGPYF.

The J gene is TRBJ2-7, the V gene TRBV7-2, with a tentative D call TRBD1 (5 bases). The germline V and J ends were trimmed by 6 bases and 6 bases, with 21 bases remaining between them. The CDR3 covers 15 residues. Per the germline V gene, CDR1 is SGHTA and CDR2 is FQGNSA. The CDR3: CASRPMATVIGEQYF. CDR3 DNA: TGTGCCAGCAGGCCCATGGCGACAGTGATCGGCGAGCAGTACTTC.

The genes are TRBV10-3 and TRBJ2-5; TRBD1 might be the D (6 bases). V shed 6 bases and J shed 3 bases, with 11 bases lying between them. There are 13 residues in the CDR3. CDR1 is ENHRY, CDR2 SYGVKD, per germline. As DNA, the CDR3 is TGTGCCATCAGCCCCGGACAGAAAGAGACCCAGTACTTC. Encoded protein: CAISPGQKETQYF.

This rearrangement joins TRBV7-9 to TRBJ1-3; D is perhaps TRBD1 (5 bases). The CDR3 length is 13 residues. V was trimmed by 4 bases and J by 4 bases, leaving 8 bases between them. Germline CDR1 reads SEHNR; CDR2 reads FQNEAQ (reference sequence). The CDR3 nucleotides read TGTGCCAGCAGCTCGTCAGGGGGAAACACCATATATTTT. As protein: CASSSSGGNTIYF.

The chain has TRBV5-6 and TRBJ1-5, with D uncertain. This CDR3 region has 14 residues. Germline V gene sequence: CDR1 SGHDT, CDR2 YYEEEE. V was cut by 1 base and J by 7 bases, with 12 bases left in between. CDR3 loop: CASSLMTGYQPQHF. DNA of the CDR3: TGTGCCAGCAGCTTGATGACCGGTTACCAGCCCCAGCATTTT. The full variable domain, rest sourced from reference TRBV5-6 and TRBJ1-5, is DAGVTQSPTHLIKTRGQQVTLRCSPKSGHDTVSWYQQALGQGPQFIFQYYEEEERQRGNFPDRFSGHQFPNYSSELNVNALLLGDSALYLCASSLMTGYQPQHFGDGTRLSIL.

CDR3 sequence reads: CASTALKTYGYTF. CDR3 nucleotides: TGTGCCAGCACCGCCCTAAAAACCTATGGCTACACCTTC. This chain links TRBV28 with TRBJ1-2; the D is unclear. Trimming stripped 7 bases from V and 4 bases from J, with 13 bases between. CDR1 and CDR2 (germline): MDHEN, SYDVKM. The CDR3 totals 13 residues.

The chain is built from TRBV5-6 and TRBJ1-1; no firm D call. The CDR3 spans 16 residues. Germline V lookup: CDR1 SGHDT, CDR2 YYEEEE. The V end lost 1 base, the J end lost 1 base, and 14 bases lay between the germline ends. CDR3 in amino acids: CASSLLFGLKNTEAFF. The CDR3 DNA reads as TGTGCCAGCAGCTTGCTATTTGGACTAAAGAACACTGAAGCTTTCTTT.

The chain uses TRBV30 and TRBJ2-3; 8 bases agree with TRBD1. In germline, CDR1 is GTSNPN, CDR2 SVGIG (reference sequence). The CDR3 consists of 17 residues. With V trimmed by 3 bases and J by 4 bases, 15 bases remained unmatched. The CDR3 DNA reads TGTGCCTGGAGCTTAATTGGGACAGGTGAAGAAGCAGATACGCAGTATTTT. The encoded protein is CAWSLIGTGEEADTQYF.